This is a list of T cell receptor beta chains from one sample in a study of early T cells in non-severe SARS-CoV-2 infection. TCRdb re-called the 5' RACE reads with MiXCR, one entry per CDR3 protein. The table shows tens of thousands of distinct CDR3 sequences, with 3.6% occurring only once. Material: whole blood. The receptors were gathered from an adult who was a healthcare worker with PCR-confirmed SARS-CoV-2 infection or an uninfected control (not recorded which). The CDR3 runs from the conserved cysteine through the conserved F or W. A D gene is named only where the DNA matches it firmly. Size values are once, few and many counts, or a class for expanded clones, and some rows have none.

TRBD1,many,TRBJ1-1,TRBV7-3,TGTGCCAGCAGCTTAAGCTCGGGACAGGGGACTGAAGCTTTCTTT,CASSLSSGQGTEAFF
TRBD1,medium-sized,TRBJ1-1,TRBV11-2,TGTGCCAGCAGCACCAGGGGGCATCACACTGAAGCTTTCTTT,CASSTRGHHTEAFF
TRBD2,many,TRBJ2-3,TRBV29-1,TGCAGCGTTCTTAGCGGGAGTGGCCTTAGCACAGATACGCAGTATTTT,CSVLSGSGLSTDTQYF
-,many,TRBJ2-7,TRBV7-6,TGTGCCAGCAGCTTAGCGTTGGGAGACGAGCAGTACTTC,CASSLALGDEQYF
-,-,TRBJ2-7,TRBV7-9,TGTGCCAGCAGCTTCCAGTACGAGCAGTACTTC,CASSFQYEQYF
-,many,TRBJ1-5,TRBV5-6,TGTGCCAGCAGCTTGGGTGGGGCTCAGCCCCAGCATTTT,CASSLGGAQPQHF
-,many,TRBJ2-5,TRBV19,TGTGCCAGTAGTTTTTCGGGCCTCCTCCCCGAGACCCAGTACTTC,CASSFSGLLPETQYF
TRBD2,many,TRBJ2-1,TRBV20-1,TGCAGTGCCCTACTAGCGGGGCGAACCTACAATGAGCAGTTCTTC,CSALLAGRTYNEQFF
TRBD2,many,TRBJ2-7,TRBV29-1,TGCAGCGTTGAAGATATGCGGGGGGGCATCTACGAGCAGTACTTC,CSVEDMRGGIYEQYF
-,many,TRBJ2-3,TRBV7-9,TGTGCCAGCAGCCCAAGGAGGGCCAGGACAGATACGCAGTATTTT,CASSPRRARTDTQYF
TRBD2,many,TRBJ2-7,TRBV3-1,TGTGCCAGCAGCCCTCCTCTCCTAGCGGGTTCCGGCGTGCAGTACTTC,CASSPPLLAGSGVQYF
-,once,TRBJ1-1,TRBV14,TGTGCCAGCAGCAACCCGGGCTCGAACACTGAAGCTTTCTTT,CASSNPGSNTEAFF
-,many,TRBJ1-1,TRBV12-3/TRBV12-4,TGTGCCAGCAGTTTCTCAGGACACACTGAAGCTTTCTTT,CASSFSGHTEAFF
TRBD2,many,TRBJ2-1,TRBV12-3/TRBV12-4,TGTGCCAGCACCATACTAGCGGGAGGGCCCGATGAGCAGTTCTTC,CASTILAGGPDEQFF
-,many,TRBJ2-1,TRBV18,TGTGCCAGCTCACCACCGCGGGGATCGAATGAGCAGTTCTTC,CASSPPRGSNEQFF
-,many,TRBJ1-5,TRBV29-1,TGCAGCATCGGGAGCGGGAGCAATCAGCCCCAGCATTTT,CSIGSGSNQPQHF
-,medium-sized,TRBJ2-5,TRBV12-3/TRBV12-4,TGTGCCAGCAGTTTACCGGGGGGCGGACAAGAGACCCAGTACTTC,CASSLPGGGQETQYF
-,many,TRBJ1-1,TRBV20-1,TGCAGTGGTCCCCGGGATTTGAACACTGAAGCTTTCTTT,CSGPRDLNTEAFF
-,many,TRBJ2-4,TRBV6-1,TGTGCCAGCAGTGAACGTCTCAGGACAGACGCCTTAGCCAAAAACATTCAGTACTTC,CASSERLRTDALAKNIQYF
-,many,TRBJ1-6,TRBV6-5,TGTGCCAGCAGTTACGGTGGGGATTCACCCCTCCACTTT,CASSYGGDSPLHF
-,-,TRBJ1-1,TRBV18,TGTGCCAGCTCACCACGTACAGGGAACACTGAAGCTTTCTTT,CASSPRTGNTEAFF
-,medium-sized,TRBJ1-3,TRBV9,TGTGCCAGCAGCGTAGAAACCCAGGGCAAAGGAAACACCATATATTTT,CASSVETQGKGNTIYF
TRBD2,many,TRBJ2-3,TRBV7-6,TGTGCCAGCAGCTTAGGAGCTAGCGGGGCTAGCACAGATACGCAGTATTTT,CASSLGASGASTDTQYF
-,many,TRBJ1-5,TRBV27,TGTGCCAGCAGTGACCTACAAGGGGGCAATCAGCCCCAGCATTTT,CASSDLQGGNQPQHF
-,once,TRBJ2-4,TRBV18,TGTGCCAGCTCACTAAACCCCTGGGGGGGGACAACTCAATTC,CASSLNPWGGTTQF
-,-,TRBJ1-2,TRBV12-3/TRBV12-4,TGTGCCAGCAGTTTTGGCAACAACTATGGCTACACCTTC,CASSFGNNYGYTF
-,many,TRBJ1-3,TRBV12-3/TRBV12-4,TGTGCCAGCAGTTTGGGGGGCTCTGGAAACACCATATATTTT,CASSLGGSGNTIYF
-,many,TRBJ2-7,TRBV6-1,TGTGCCAGCCGTTCTATAACCTCGGAGCAGTACTTC,CASRSITSEQYF
-,many,TRBJ2-7,TRBV6-2/TRBV6-3,TGTGCCAGCAGTTCCCATGGCGGGGAGGCCTACGAGCAGTACTTC,CASSSHGGEAYEQYF
-,many,TRBJ1-4,TRBV27,TGTGCCAGCAGTCCCCGGGCAGGGCTGGGCGTAATTAATGAAAAACTGTTTTTT,CASSPRAGLGVINEKLFF
-,few,TRBJ1-1,TRBV6-5,TGTGCCAGCAGTTACGGGCGGACGGGTGGCACTGAAGCTTTCTTT,CASSYGRTGGTEAFF
-,-,TRBJ1-3,TRBV3-1,TGTGCCAGCAGGCAAAAAGGAGGGGTCAGTGGAAACACCATATATTTT,CASRQKGGVSGNTIYF
-,few,TRBJ1-1,TRBV3-1,TGTGCCAGCAGCCAAAAAGGGAACACTGAAGCTTTCTTT,CASSQKGNTEAFF
-,-,TRBJ2-5,TRBV11-2,TGTGCCAGCAGCGACCGTTCCTTCCAAGAGACCCAGTACTTC,CASSDRSFQETQYF